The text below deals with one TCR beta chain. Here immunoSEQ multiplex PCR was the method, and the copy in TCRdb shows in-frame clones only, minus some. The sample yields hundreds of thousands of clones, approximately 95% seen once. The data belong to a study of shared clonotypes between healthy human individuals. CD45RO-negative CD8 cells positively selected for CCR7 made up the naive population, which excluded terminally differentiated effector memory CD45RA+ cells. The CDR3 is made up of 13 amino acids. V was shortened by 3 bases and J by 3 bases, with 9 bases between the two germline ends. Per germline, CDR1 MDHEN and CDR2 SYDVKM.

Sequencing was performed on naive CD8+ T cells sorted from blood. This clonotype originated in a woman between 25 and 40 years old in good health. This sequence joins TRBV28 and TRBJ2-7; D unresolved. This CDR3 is CASSFEEFYEQYF. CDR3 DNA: TGTGCCAGCAGTTTCGAAGAATTCTACGAGCAGTACTTC. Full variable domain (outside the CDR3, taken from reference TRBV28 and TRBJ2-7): DVKVTQSSRYLVKRTGEKVFLECVQDMDHENMFWYRQDPGLGLRLIYFSYDVKMKEKGDIPEGYSVSREKKERFSLILESASTNQTSMYLCASSFEEFYEQYFGPGTRLTVT.